This T cell receptor (beta chain) was documented in a study of T cell responses to AZD1222 COVID-19 vaccine. Turning to the study itself: Second-dose intervals near 4 or 12 weeks were combined. Study-wide findings and caveats: It was only a handful of AZD1222 recipients who were seropositive at baseline.

This clone was detected only once. The antigen is unknown. TCRdb keeps only in-frame clones here, not all; method: immunoSEQ multiplex PCR. This table has approximately 120,000 clones, 70% to 90% appearing once. The trim removed 3 bases at V and 8 bases at J, leaving 7 bases unmatched. Germline CDR1 reads MNHNS; CDR2 reads SASEGT. The CDR3 sequence is 14 residues long. This TCR derives from an adult in good health. This sample comprised peripheral blood, obtained on day 0 of AZD1222 vaccination. V gene TRBV6-1 combines with J gene TRBJ2-1; TRBD2 matches at 7 bases. CDR3 coding DNA: TGTGCCAGCAGTGATGGACTAGGTGAGGATGAGCAGTTCTTC. Translation: CASSDGLGEDEQFF.